The subject of this entry is one T cell receptor beta chain. The antigen is undetermined. This specimen comes from a study of cytomegalovirus exposure and HLA in healthy donors. General study results and limits: It was reported that the classifier diagnosed cytomegalovirus status with high specificity and sensitivity in both the original and validation cohorts.

Germline V lookup: CDR1 MNHEY, CDR2 SVGAGI. The length of the CDR3 is 12 residues. The germline V and J ends were trimmed by 4 bases and 6 bases, with 6 bases remaining between them. Both 60 Vbeta primers and 13 Jbeta primers went into the PCR. Data came from immunoSEQ multiplex PCR; TCRdb stores just in-frame clones and leaves some out. The sample holds 180,000 or so clones, 76% seen once. The receptor was isolated from a man in his late teens or twenties in good health and CMV-seronegative. The gene calls are TRBV6-5 and TRBJ1-4, with D uncertain. What was sequenced was PBMCs. The CDR3 sequence is CASSFNDEKLFF. The CDR3 nucleotides are TGTGCCAGCAGTTTTAATGATGAAAAACTGTTTTTT.